This T cell receptor beta chain originates from a study of beta chain features in type 1 diabetes. CD4+ naive, central memory, regulatory and stem cell-like memory cells were sorted via CD45RO/CCR7/CD25/CD127/CD95/CD27. Each sorted fraction was over 95% pure. This clone was seen repeatedly, ten times or more. Its antigen is not identified. Other nucleotide sequences from this sample produce the same CDR3. TCRB transcripts that were expressed got sequenced, as all of the isolated RNA had been reverse transcribed. Sequenced by immunoSEQ multiplex PCR; TCRdb stores in-frame clones only, minus some. The table shows 130,000 to 150,000 clones, with 10% to 15% occurring only once. General observations from the study: Any role of HLA type in TCRB rearrangement remained unresolved here. Shortening that was moderate but significant affected the TCRB CDR3s of Type 1 diabetes patients in all four CD4+ subsets. Within the patient group, naive, central memory and Treg TCRB repertoires appeared more similar to each other than within healthy donors.

The CDR3 has 13 residues. V lost 8 bases and J lost 3, with 16 bases in between. Per the germline V gene, CDR1 is GTSNPN and CDR2 is SVGIG (reference sequence). The TCR originated in a man between 18 and 29 years old with type 1 diabetes. Sequenced material: central memory CD4+ T cells from blood. V and J are TRBV30 and TRBJ1-2; possibly TRBD1 for D (5 bases). The CDR3 bases are TGTGCCAGGGACGTTCGGGGCGACTATGGCTACACCTTC. Translation gives CARDVRGDYGYTF.